Below, one T cell receptor (beta chain) is given with its context. A much larger clone differs by one base, so this may be a read error. This record comes from a study of patients and donors after allogeneic stem cell transplantation. CDR1 is LGHDT, CDR2 YNNKEL, per germline (reference sequence). The CDR3 spans 12 residues. In TCRdb, the RT-PCR reads were re-called with MiXCR into one record per CDR3 protein. The sample consists of about a million distinct CDR3 sequences, under 20% of them appearing once. Sequenced input: blood, either unsorted or a sorted T cell fraction (not recorded which). V and J are TRBV3-1 and TRBJ2-7; D is undetermined. The TCR comes from a human donor who was either an allogeneic HSCT recipient or a stem cell or donor lymphocyte infusion donor (not recorded which). It is not recorded whose cells these are; they may come from a transplant donor. In DNA form, the CDR3 reads TGTGCCAGCAACCAAGATAGGCGCGAGCAGTACTTC. This gives the protein CASNQDRREQYF.